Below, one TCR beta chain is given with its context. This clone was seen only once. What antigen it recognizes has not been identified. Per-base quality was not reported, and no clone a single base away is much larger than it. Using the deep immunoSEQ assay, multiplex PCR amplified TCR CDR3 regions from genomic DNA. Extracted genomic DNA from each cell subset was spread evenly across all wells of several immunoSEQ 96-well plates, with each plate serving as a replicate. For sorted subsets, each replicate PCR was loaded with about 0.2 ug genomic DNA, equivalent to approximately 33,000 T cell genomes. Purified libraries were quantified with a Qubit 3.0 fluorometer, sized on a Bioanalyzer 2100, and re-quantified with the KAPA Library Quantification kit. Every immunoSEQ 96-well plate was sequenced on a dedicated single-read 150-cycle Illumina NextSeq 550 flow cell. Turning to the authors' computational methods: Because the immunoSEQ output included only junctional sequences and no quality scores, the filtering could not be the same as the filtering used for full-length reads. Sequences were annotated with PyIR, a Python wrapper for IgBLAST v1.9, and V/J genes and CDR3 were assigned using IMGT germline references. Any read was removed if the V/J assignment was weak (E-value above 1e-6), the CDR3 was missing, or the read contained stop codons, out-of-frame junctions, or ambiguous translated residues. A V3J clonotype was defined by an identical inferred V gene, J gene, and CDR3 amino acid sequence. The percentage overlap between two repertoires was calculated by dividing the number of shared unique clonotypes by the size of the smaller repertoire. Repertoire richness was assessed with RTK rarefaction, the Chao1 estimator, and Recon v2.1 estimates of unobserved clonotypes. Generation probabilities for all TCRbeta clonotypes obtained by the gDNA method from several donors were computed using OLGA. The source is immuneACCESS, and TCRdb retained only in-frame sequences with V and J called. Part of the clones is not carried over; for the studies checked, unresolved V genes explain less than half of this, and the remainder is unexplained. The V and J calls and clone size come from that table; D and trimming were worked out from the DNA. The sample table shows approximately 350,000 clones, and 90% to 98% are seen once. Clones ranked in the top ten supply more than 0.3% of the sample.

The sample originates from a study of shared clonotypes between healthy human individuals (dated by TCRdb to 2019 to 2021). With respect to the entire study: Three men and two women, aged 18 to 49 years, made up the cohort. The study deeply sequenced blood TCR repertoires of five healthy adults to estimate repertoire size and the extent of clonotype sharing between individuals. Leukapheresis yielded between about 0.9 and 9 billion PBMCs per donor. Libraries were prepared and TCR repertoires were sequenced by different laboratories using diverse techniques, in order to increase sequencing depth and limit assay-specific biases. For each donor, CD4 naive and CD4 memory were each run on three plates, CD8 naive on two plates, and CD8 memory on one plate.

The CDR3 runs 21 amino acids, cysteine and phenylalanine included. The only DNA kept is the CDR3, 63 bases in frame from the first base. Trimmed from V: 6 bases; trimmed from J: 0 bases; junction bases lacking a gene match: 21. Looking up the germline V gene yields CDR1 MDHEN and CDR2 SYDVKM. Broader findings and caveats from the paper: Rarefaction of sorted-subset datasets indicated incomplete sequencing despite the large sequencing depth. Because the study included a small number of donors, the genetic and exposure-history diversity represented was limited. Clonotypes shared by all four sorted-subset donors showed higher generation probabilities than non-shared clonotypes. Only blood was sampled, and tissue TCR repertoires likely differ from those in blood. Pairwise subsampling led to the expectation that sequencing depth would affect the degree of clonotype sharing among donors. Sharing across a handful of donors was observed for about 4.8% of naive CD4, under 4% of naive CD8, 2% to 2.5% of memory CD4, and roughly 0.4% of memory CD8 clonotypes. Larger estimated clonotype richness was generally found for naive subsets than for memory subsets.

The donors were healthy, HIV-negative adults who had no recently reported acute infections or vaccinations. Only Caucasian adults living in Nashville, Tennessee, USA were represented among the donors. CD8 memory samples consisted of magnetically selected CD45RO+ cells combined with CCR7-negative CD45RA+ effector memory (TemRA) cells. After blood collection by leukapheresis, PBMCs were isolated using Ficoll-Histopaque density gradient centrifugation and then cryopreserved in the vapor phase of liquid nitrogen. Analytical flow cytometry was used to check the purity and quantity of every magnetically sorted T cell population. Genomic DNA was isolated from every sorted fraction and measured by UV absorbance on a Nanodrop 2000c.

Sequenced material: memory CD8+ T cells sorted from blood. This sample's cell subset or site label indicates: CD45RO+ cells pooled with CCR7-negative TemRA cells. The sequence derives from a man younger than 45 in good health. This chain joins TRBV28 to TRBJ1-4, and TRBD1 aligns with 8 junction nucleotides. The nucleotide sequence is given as TGTGCCAGCAGAATCTTAAGTGTGGACAGGGACCGTTTTCCAACTAATGAAAAACTGTTTTTT. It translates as CASRILSVDRDRFPTNEKLFF.